These 10 T cell receptor beta chains were all obtained from the same sample, sequenced in a study of PD-L1 blockade in urothelial cancer. Here immunoSEQ multiplex PCR was the method, and the copy in TCRdb shows in-frame clones only, minus some. The sample carries tens of thousands of clones, approximately 80% recorded once. Here the sequenced sample was PBMCs, taken around atezolizumab (anti-PD-L1) treatment. These receptors were taken from a man in his sixties or seventies with urothelial cancer.

Of note for this clone: This may arise from a read error, as a much more abundant clone is one base away. The V and J genes are TRBV7-9 and TRBJ2-1, with 7 bases that match TRBD1. CDR3 size: 12 residues. Germline values: CDR1 SEHNR, CDR2 FQNEAQ (reference sequence). The CDR3 reads CTSSSSGTAEFF. Written as DNA, the CDR3 is TGTACCAGCAGCTCCTCCGGGACAGCGGAGTTCTTC.

The chain is built from TRBV7-3 and TRBJ2-1, with 9 positions matching TRBD2. The CDR3 consists of 16 residues. V shed 1 base, J shed 13 bases, and the junction held 14 bases outside the gene matches. CDR1 and CDR2 (germline): SGHTA, FQGTGA. The CDR3 here is CASSLNPPGSGGRQFF. The CDR3 coding sequence is TGTGCCAGCAGCTTAAATCCCCCGGGGAGCGGGGGGCGTCAGTTCTTC.

This CDR3 reads CASRANQGAYEQYF. The CDR3 nucleotides are TGTGCCAGCAGAGCCAACCAGGGGGCTTACGAGCAGTACTTC. This chain joins TRBV7-2 and TRBJ2-7, with TRBD1 matching over 8 bases. The J segment lost 4 bases and the V segment lost 6 bases, leaving 8 bases of the junction unmatched. This CDR3 is built from 14 residues. Germline V gives CDR1 SGHTA, CDR2 FQGNSA.

The chain recombines TRBV7-9 with TRBJ2-2; 12 bases are a match to TRBD2. There are 16 residues in the CDR3. V dropped 5 bases and J dropped 5; count of bases not matched to a gene: 6. Germline assignment: CDR1 SEHNR and CDR2 FQNEAQ (reference sequence). This CDR3 reads CASSPGLAGSTGELFF. CDR3 in DNA: TGTGCCAGCAGCCCCGGACTAGCGGGGTCAACCGGGGAGCTGTTTTTT. The whole variable domain, filled in from reference TRBV7-9 and TRBJ2-2, reads DTGVSQNPRHKITKRGQNVTFRCDPISEHNRLYWYRQTLGQGPEFLTYFQNEAQLEKSRLLSDRFSAERPKGSFSTLEIQRTEQGDSAMYLCASSPGLAGSTGELFFGEGSRLTVL.

The table lists this clone with a count of one. This chain uses TRBV5-1 with TRBJ2-2, with TRBD2 identical over 7 bases. CDR1 SGHRS and CDR2 YFSETQ come from the germline V gene. The CDR3 spans 16 residues. V was pared by 4 bases and J by 1 base, with 7 bases of the junction left unmatched. The CDR3 nucleotides are TGCGCCAGCAGCCCCATCGGCGGGGGGAACACCGGGGAGCTGTTTTTT. As protein: CASSPIGGGNTGELFF.

This clone was counted a few times. The V and J genes are TRBV5-1 and TRBJ1-2, with 8 positions matching TRBD1. This CDR3 has 14 residues. J was trimmed by 4 bases and V by 4 bases; bases with no gene match: 6. Germline V lookup: CDR1 SGHRS, CDR2 YFSETQ. CDR3 protein: CASSGDRGVYGYTF. CDR3 bases: TGCGCCAGCAGCGGAGACAGGGGAGTCTATGGCTACACCTTC.

The rearrangement joins TRBV6-1 to TRBJ1-6; TRBD1 might be the D (5 bases). The CDR3 runs to 14 residues. Germline CDR1 and CDR2: MNHNS and SASEGT. Trimming shortened V by 5 bases and J by 10 bases, and 15 bases separated the two germline ends. Written as DNA, the CDR3 is TGTGCCAGCAGTCCCCCACGGGGGTTGTCACCCCTCCACTTT. Its protein is CASSPPRGLSPLHF.

The chain uses TRBV6-6 and TRBJ2-3, with TRBD2 matching over 13 bases. Germline V gene sequence: CDR1 MNHNY, CDR2 SVGAGI (reference sequence). This CDR3 comprises 14 residues. V lost 6 bases and J lost 5; bases outside the gene matches: 2. CDR3 in amino acids: CASRLAGGQDTQYF. CDR3 nucleotide sequence: TGTGCCAGCAGACTAGCGGGGGGGCAAGATACGCAGTATTTT.

The genes are TRBV4-2 and TRBJ2-3; D is unresolved. The CDR3 runs 14 residues. The germline V gene has CDR1 LGHNA and CDR2 YNFKEQ. V lost 0 bases to trimming and J lost 1 base, with 5 bases between them. The DNA for the CDR3 is TGTGCCAGCAGCCAAGATCCAGGCACAGATACGCAGTATTTT. Translated, it gives CASSQDPGTDTQYF.

The chain has TRBV2 and TRBJ1-2, with 8 bases aligning to TRBD1. The V gene's germline CDR1 is SNHLY and CDR2 FYNNEI. CDR3 length: 17 amino acids. With 5 bases clipped from V and 4 bases from J, the junction kept 15 bases outside the gene matches. The CDR3 reads CASSPTPMTGDGYGYTF. As DNA, the CDR3 is TGTGCCAGCAGTCCCACCCCGATGACAGGGGATGGCTATGGCTACACCTTC.